This is a list of T cell receptor beta chains from one sample in a study of blood T cell repertoires in COVID-19. Produced via immunoSEQ multiplex PCR; TCRdb's table is partial and in-frame only. Counted here are more than 110,000 clones, approximately 84% occurring once; the ten biggest clones make up 1.6%. Sample: PBMCs or T cells enriched from blood (not recorded which). Receptor source: a woman aged 18 to 35 who had been exposed to COVID-19. The CDR3 runs from the conserved cysteine through the conserved F or W. A D gene is named only where the DNA matches it firmly. Clone size is given for some rows only: seen once, a few or many times, or a class if the clone is expanded.

V gene,J gene,D gene,clone size,CDR3 DNA,CDR3 protein
TRBV7-9,TRBJ2-5,-,-,TGTGCCAGCAGATTAACAAAAGAGACCCAGTACTTC,CASRLTKETQYF
TRBV29-1,TRBJ2-3,TRBD2,few,TGCAGCGTTGGTCCTAGCGGGAACACAGATACGCAGTATTTT,CSVGPSGNTDTQYF
TRBV10-3,TRBJ1-5,-,-,TGTGCCATCAGTGGGGAGGGAGCCCCGGCTCAGCCCCAGCATTTT,CAISGEGAPAQPQHF
TRBV15,TRBJ1-5,TRBD1,-,TGTGCCACCAGCAGCGTCGGGACAGGTCGAGCATGGCAGCCCCAGCATTTT,CATSSVGTGRAWQPQHF
TRBV5-5,TRBJ2-6,-,-,TGTGCCAGCAGCCCAGGGAACTCTGGGGCCAACGTCCTGACTTTC,CASSPGNSGANVLTF
TRBV9,TRBJ2-2,-,-,TGTGCCAGCAGCCCAAGCCAACGGGAGCTGTTTTTT,CASSPSQRELFF
TRBV2,TRBJ1-5,TRBD1,once,TGTGCCAGCAGACCCGACAGGGGGAATAATCAGCCCCAGCATTTT,CASRPDRGNNQPQHF
TRBV6-5,TRBJ2-7,-,once,TGTGCCAGCAGTTACTCCCAACCGGGACTTACCTACGAGCAGTACTTC,CASSYSQPGLTYEQYF
TRBV5-1,TRBJ2-5,-,-,TGCGCCAGCACGGGGGAGGTTCCGCAAGAGACCCAGTACTTC,CASTGEVPQETQYF
TRBV6-5,TRBJ2-2,TRBD1,-,TGTGCCAGCAACAGGGACAGGAAGAACACCGGGGAGCTGTTTTTT,CASNRDRKNTGELFF
TRBV14,TRBJ2-7,TRBD1,-,TGTGCCAGCAGCCAACGAAGCGACAGGGTGGGCCACGAGCAGTACTTC,CASSQRSDRVGHEQYF
TRBV4-2,TRBJ2-1,TRBD2,-,TGTGCCAGCAGCCAAGTTGTAGGGTCGGCCGTGACTAGCGGGAGAGAATACAATGAGCAGTTCTTC,CASSQVVGSAVTSGREYNEQFF
TRBV11-2,TRBJ1-1,-,-,TGTGCCAGCAGCTCACTACGGGAGAACACTGAAGCTTTCTTT,CASSSLRENTEAFF
TRBV9,TRBJ2-1,TRBD1,-,TGTGCCAGCAGCGTCCCCCACGGGACAGGGTACGGTGAGCAGTTCTTC,CASSVPHGTGYGEQFF
TRBV18,TRBJ2-2,TRBD2,-,TGTGCCAGCTCACCAAGGGCTAGCGGGACGAACACCGGGGAGCTGTTTTTT,CASSPRASGTNTGELFF
TRBV28,TRBJ2-7,-,-,TGTGCCAGCAGTTTTTGGCAGGCTGACTCCTACGAGCAGTACTTC,CASSFWQADSYEQYF
TRBV18,TRBJ1-2,-,-,TGTGCCAGCTCACCAGGGGGGGCCTATGGCTACACCTTC,CASSPGGAYGYTF
TRBV6-2/TRBV6-3,TRBJ2-7,-,few,TGTGCCAGCAGTACTACGTTTCCAACCTACGAGCAGTACTTC,CASSTTFPTYEQYF
TRBV7-3,TRBJ1-2,-,-,TGTGCCAGCAGCCCCCAACCAGGGGATGGGGGCTACACCTTC,CASSPQPGDGGYTF
TRBV28,TRBJ2-3,-,-,TGTGCCAGCAGTTTCCGGGGAGGCACAGATACGCAGTATTTT,CASSFRGGTDTQYF
TRBV7-2,TRBJ1-1,-,-,TGTGCCAGCAGCTGGGACGGGAGGGAGGCTTTCTTT,CASSWDGREAFF
TRBV10-2,TRBJ2-1,-,-,TGCGCCAGCAGTTCCGGGACAAGATACTACAATGAGCAGTTCTTC,CASSSGTRYYNEQFF
TRBV10-3,TRBJ1-1,TRBD1,once,TGTGCCATCAGCTTAGGGACAGGGGGCACTGAAGCTTTCTTT,CAISLGTGGTEAFF
TRBV2,TRBJ1-3,TRBD1,-,TGTGCCAGCAGTGGGGACAGGGGGCTTGGAAACACCATATATTTT,CASSGDRGLGNTIYF
TRBV6-6,TRBJ2-4,TRBD2,once,TGTGCCAGCAGACGGACTAGCGGGTGGTCCAAAAACATTCAGTACTTC,CASRRTSGWSKNIQYF
TRBV18,TRBJ1-5,TRBD1,-,TGTGCCAGCTCACCAACGGACAGGGTAACGCAGCCCCAGCATTTT,CASSPTDRVTQPQHF
TRBV19,TRBJ2-2,TRBD2,-,TGTGCCAGTAGTATTACGGTCAGCGGGAGTACCGGGGAGCTGTTTTTT,CASSITVSGSTGELFF